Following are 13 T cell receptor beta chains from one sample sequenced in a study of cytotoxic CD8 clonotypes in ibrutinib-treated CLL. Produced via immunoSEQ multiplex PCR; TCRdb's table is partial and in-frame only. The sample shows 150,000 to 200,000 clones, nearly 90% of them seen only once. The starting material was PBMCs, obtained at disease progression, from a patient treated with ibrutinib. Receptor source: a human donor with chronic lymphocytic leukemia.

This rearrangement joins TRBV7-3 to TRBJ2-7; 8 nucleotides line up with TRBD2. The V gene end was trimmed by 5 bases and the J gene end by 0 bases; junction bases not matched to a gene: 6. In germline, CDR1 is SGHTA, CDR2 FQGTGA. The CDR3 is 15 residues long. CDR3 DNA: TGTGCCAGCAGCCCAAGTAGCGGGATCTCCTACGAGCAGTACTTC. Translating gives CASSPSSGISYEQYF. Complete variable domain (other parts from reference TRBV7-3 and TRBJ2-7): GAGVSQTPSNKVTEKGKYVELRCDPISGHTALYWYRQSLGQGPEFLIYFQGTGAADDSGLPNDRFFAVRPEGSVSTLKIQRTERGDSAVYLCASSPSSGISYEQYFGPGTRLTVT.

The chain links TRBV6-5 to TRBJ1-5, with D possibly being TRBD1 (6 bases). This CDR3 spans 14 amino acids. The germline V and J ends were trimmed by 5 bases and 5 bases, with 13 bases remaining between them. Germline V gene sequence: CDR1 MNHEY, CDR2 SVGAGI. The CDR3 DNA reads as TGTGCCAGCAGTGGGGGCCCTAACTATCAGCCCCAGCATTTT. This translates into CASSGGPNYQPQHF.

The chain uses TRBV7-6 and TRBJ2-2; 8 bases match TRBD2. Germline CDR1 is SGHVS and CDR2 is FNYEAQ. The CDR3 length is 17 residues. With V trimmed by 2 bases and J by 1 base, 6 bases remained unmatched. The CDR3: CASSLLSREGNTGELFF. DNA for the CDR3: TGTGCCAGCAGCTTATTGTCCCGGGAGGGGAACACCGGGGAGCTGTTTTTT.

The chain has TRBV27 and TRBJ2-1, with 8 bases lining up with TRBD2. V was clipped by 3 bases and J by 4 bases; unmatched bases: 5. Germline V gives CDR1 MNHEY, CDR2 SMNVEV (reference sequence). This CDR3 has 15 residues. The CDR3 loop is CASSLTGGPYNEQFF. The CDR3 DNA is TGTGCCAGCAGTTTGACGGGAGGGCCGTACAATGAGCAGTTCTTC.

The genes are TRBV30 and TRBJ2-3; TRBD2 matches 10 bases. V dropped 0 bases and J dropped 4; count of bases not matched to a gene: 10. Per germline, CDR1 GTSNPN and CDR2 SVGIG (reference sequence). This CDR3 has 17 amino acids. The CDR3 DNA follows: TGTGCCTGGAGTGTACGCCGGGGTAGCGGGAGGTCAGATACGCAGTATTTT. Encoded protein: CAWSVRRGSGRSDTQYF.

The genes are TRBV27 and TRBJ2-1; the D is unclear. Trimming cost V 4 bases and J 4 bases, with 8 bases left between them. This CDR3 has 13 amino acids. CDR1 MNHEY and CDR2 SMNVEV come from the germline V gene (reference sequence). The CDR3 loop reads CASSWKGYNEQFF. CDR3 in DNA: TGTGCCAGCAGTTGGAAGGGATACAATGAGCAGTTCTTC.

The CDR3: CSVRESGANVLTF. In DNA, the CDR3 is TGCAGCGTTAGGGAATCTGGGGCCAACGTCCTGACTTTC. The J gene is TRBJ2-6, the V gene TRBV29-1, with unresolved D. Trimming removed 5 bases from V and 1 base from J, with 6 bases in between. The CDR3 is 13 amino acids. Germline values: CDR1 SQVTM, CDR2 ANQGSEA.

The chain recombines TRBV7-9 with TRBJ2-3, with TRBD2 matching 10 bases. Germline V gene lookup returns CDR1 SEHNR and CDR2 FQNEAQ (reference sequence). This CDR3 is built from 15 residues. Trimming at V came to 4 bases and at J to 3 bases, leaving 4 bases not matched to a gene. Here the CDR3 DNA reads TGTGCCAGCAGCTCCCTAGCGGGAGCGACAGATACGCAGTATTTT. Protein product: CASSSLAGATDTQYF.

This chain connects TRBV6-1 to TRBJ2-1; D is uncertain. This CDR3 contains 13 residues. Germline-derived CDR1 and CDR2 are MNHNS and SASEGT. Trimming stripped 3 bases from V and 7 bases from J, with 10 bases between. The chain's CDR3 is CASSETPRNEQFF. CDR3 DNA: TGTGCCAGCAGTGAGACCCCTCGGAATGAGCAGTTCTTC.

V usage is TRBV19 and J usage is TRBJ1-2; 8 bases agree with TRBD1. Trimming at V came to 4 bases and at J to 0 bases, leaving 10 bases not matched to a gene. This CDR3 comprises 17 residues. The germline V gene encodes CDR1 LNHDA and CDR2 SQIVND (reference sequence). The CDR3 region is CASSTSGTGRANYGYTF. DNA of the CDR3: TGTGCCAGTAGTACCTCCGGGACAGGACGAGCTAACTATGGCTACACCTTC. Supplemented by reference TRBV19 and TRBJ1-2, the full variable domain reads DGGITQSPKYLFRKEGQNVTLSCEQNLNHDAMYWYRQDPGQGLRLIYYSQIVNDFQKGDIAEGYSVSREKKESFPLTVTSAQKNPTAFYLCASSTSGTGRANYGYTFGSGTRLTVV.

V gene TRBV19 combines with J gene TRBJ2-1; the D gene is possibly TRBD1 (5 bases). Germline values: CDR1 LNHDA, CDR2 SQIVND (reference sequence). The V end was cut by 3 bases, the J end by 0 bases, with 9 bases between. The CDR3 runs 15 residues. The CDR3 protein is CASSMGQSSYNEQFF. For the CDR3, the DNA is TGTGCCAGTAGTATGGGGCAGAGCTCCTACAATGAGCAGTTCTTC. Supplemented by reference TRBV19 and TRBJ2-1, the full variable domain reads DGGITQSPKYLFRKEGQNVTLSCEQNLNHDAMYWYRQDPGQGLRLIYYSQIVNDFQKGDIAEGYSVSREKKESFPLTVTSAQKNPTAFYLCASSMGQSSYNEQFFGPGTRLTVL.

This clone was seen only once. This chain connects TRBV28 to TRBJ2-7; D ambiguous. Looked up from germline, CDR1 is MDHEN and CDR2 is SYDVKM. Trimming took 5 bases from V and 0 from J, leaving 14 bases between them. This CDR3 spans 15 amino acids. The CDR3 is CASSAVRTVSYEQYF. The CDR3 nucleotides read TGTGCCAGCAGTGCGGTTAGGACGGTCTCCTACGAGCAGTACTTC.

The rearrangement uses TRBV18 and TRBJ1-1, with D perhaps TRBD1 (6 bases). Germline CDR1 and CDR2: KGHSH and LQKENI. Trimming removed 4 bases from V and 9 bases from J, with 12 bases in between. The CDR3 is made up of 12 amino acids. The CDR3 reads CASSLQGSQAFF. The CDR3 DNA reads TGTGCCAGCTCACTACAGGGTTCACAAGCTTTCTTT.